This T cell receptor (beta chain) appears in the sequencing data of a study of shared clonotypes between healthy human individuals. CDR3 size: 13 residues. The germline V gene has CDR1 SGHKS and CDR2 YYEKEE (reference sequence). V was shortened by 2 bases and J by 3 bases, with 9 bases between the two germline ends. Study findings and constraints: With few donors, the genetic and exposure-history diversity represented was limited.

The data were produced by immunoSEQ multiplex PCR, yet TCRdb's version contains in-frame clones alone and is incomplete. The profile shows more than 1,200,000 clones, about 98.5% of them singletons. A note on this clone: Its cognate antigen is unknown.

Sequenced input: naive CD4+ T cells sorted from blood. The subset was: CD45RA+ positively selected. The chain recombines TRBV5-5 with TRBJ2-7; D is possibly TRBD1 (6 bases). This TCR was sampled from a man aged 30 to 45 in good health. The CDR3, as DNA: TGTGCCAGCAGCTTTCCAGGGGTCTACGAGCAGTACTTC. It specifies CASSFPGVYEQYF.